This paragraph covers one TCR beta chain sequence. The clone's antigen remains unknown. It has no much larger one-base neighbor in the sample; base qualities were not kept. The data were obtained in a study of T cell responses to AZD1222 COVID-19 vaccine (dated by TCRdb to the early 2020s). Turning to the overall study: A total of 230 to 250 trial participants underwent TCR sequencing, of whom about 210 had received two doses of AZD1222 and about 26 had received two doses of the MenACWY control vaccine. Trial participants were enrolled by age into subgroups of 18-55, 56-69 and 70-plus years, and roughly 150, 30 and 60 TCR-sequenced participants, respectively, were included in these subgroups.

The CDR3 regions of human TCRbeta chains were analyzed by immunosequencing. Per the authors' processing: TCRs in the repertoires were compared against a reference library of SARS-CoV-2-specific TCRs that had been generated with the MIRA antigen-specificity platform. Breadth was defined as the fraction of unique TCRs that were SARS-CoV-2-associated. Depth was defined as the fraction of total T cells that were SARS-CoV-2-associated. Each spike-specific TCR was assigned to its reactive spike region and to a CD4 or CD8 class using the MIRA data. Log10-transformed breadth and depth values were compared by one-way ANOVA with Sidak's multiple comparisons tests. TCRdb stores this immuneACCESS table with in-frame sequences only. Part of the clones is absent; in the studies checked, under half of the shortfall reflects unresolved V genes, and no reason is known for the rest. For V, J and clone size, that table is used; D and trimming come from the DNA. Across this sample there are 140,000 to 150,000 clones, with approximately 78% seen only once. Jointly, the top ten make up about 4% of the sample.

The germline V gene (reference sequence) sets CDR1 to SGHKS and CDR2 to YYEKEE. After removal of 0 bases from V and 3 bases from J, the junction retains 5 bases not matched to a gene. Including cysteine and phenylalanine, the CDR3 has 16 amino acids. Left in the record is the CDR3 DNA by itself, 48 bases read in frame from the first base. Broad study findings and their caveats: In the small 56-69-year group, the increase in depth fell short of significance, most likely because of low power. Reportedly, almost half of the unique spike-specific TCRs recognized epitopes lying outside the regions that are mutated in the B.1.351 and B.1.1.7 variants. No day 14 peak-response samples were available, so repertoires were characterized only after the peak T cell response. Conclusions about previously exposed vaccinees were limited because only six AZD1222 recipients were SARS-CoV-2 seropositive at baseline. Participants were mostly white British and included more females than males, and it was suggested by the authors that clonal diversity may have been underestimated. Spike-specific TCR breadth and depth rose significantly after two AZD1222 doses compared with day 0 and with MenACWY recipients. The vaccine-associated CD4 TCRs covered the entire spike protein, and the dominant responses fell in regions 160-218 and 743-854.

What the time point label conveys for this sample: baseline before first vaccination. Interpreted using the paper, the treatment or condition label stands for: meningococcal conjugate vaccine given as trial control. Vaccinee samples came from UK trials COV001 and COV002, including a single-blind randomized controlled phase 2/3 trial of AZD1222 (ChAdOx1 nCoV-19) in healthy adults. For TCRbeta chain sequencing, PBMC samples were collected from trial participants at day 0 and at day 28 after the second dose. This clonotype was sampled from an adult in good health. Rearrangement joined TRBV5-5 to TRBJ1-5, with TRBD1 identical over 8 junction bases. Here the sequenced sample was peripheral blood, taken on day 0 of MenACWY control vaccination. The CDR3 region has the sequence CASSLVGQGINQPQHF. The DNA sequence follows: TGTGCCAGCAGCTTGGTAGGACAGGGCATCAATCAGCCCCAGCATTTT.